These 27 T cell receptor beta chains share one sample of origin, sequenced in a study of T-cell memory formation after mild COVID-19 (dated by TCRdb to the early 2020s). Receptors were amplified or captured by 5' RACE. TCRdb lists the instrument as Illumina NovaSeq 6000. TCRdb trimmed the raw reads at Q25, called clones with MiXCR and kept productive beta chains. Rows with a matching CDR3 protein are joined into one entry that keeps the most common DNA and genes. Across this sample there are fewer than 110,000 distinct CDR3 sequences, with around 15% seen only once. Around 40% of the sample goes to the ten largest clones. Sample: PBMCs or a T cell subset sorted from them (not recorded which). All receptors come from a man younger than 35 who had mild COVID-19 (a few samples of this study predate the infection). The sample titles of this study are shuffled in the database, so cell type and time point are left out; the donor was told from shared clones.

The chain combines TRBV5-6 with TRBJ2-7, with TRBD1 matching over 7 bases. The V gene's germline CDR1 is SGHDT and CDR2 YYEEEE. The CDR3 runs 14 residues. Trimming took 3 bases from V and 1 from J; bases not matched to a gene: 4. The CDR3 nucleotides are TGTGCCAGCAGCTCCACGACAGGGTCCTACGAGCAGTACTTC. Amino acid sequence: CASSSTTGSYEQYF.

In its sample, this clonotype was seen many times. This rearrangement joins TRBV14 to TRBJ1-1, with 8 bases aligning to TRBD1. This CDR3 has 15 residues. The germline gives CDR1 SGHDN, CDR2 FVKESK. With 2 bases clipped from V and 5 bases from J, the junction kept 7 bases outside the gene matches. The CDR3 sequence is CASSQQGALGTEAFF. CDR3 DNA sequence: TGTGCCAGCAGCCAACAGGGGGCATTGGGAACTGAAGCTTTCTTT.

In its sample, this clonotype was seen a few times. This chain connects TRBV29-1 to TRBJ1-2; unclear D gene. The CDR3 runs 14 residues. Trimming stripped 0 bases from V and 2 bases from J, with 10 bases between. Looked up from germline, CDR1 is SQVTM and CDR2 is ANQGSEA. The DNA for the CDR3 is TGCAGCGTTGAAGATCTAGGGCAGAACTATGGCTACACCTTC. This sequence encodes CSVEDLGQNYGYTF.

The DNA for the CDR3 is TGTGCCAGCTCACCGGCAGGAGGCACCGGGGAGCTGTTTTTT. The encoded protein is CASSPAGGTGELFF. The chain combines TRBV18 with TRBJ2-2, with a weak D call TRBD2 (5 bases). CDR3 size: 14 residues. The V gene lost 3 bases and the J gene lost 4 bases, with 9 bases spanning the gap. Germline values: CDR1 KGHSH, CDR2 LQKENI.

The chain carries TRBV1 and TRBJ2-3; TRBD2 is taken as the D call from the table, unchecked against the DNA. TRBV1 constitutes a pseudogene. This CDR3 comprises 17 residues. CDR3 sequence reads: CTSSQDAHREGTDTQYF. The CDR3 nucleotides are TGCACCAGCAGCCAGGATGCGCACAGGGAGGGGACAGATACGCAGTATTTT.

In this sample, this clonotype turned up a few times. The gene calls are TRBV28 and TRBJ2-5, with a tentative D call TRBD2 (5 bases). V shed 4 bases and J shed 7 bases, with 19 bases lying between them. The CDR3 length is 15 residues. CDR1 and CDR2 from the germline V gene are MDHEN and SYDVKM. DNA of the CDR3: TGTGCCAGCAGTTGGTCCGGGCGAGGGTTTGGGACCCAGTACTTC. As protein: CASSWSGRGFGTQYF.

This clonotype has just a few counts. The CDR3 sequence is CASTKRGRTGELFF. In DNA form, the CDR3 reads TGCGCCAGCACCAAGCGGGGGCGAACCGGGGAGCTGTTTTTT. The chain employs TRBV5-1 and TRBJ2-2; 8 nucleotides align to TRBD2. Trimming took 6 bases from V and 5 from J; bases not matched to a gene: 6. CDR1 and CDR2 from the germline V gene are SGHRS and YFSETQ. The CDR3 is made up of 14 amino acids.

The chain joins TRBV12-3 or TRBV12-4 to TRBJ1-2; a possible D gene is TRBD1 (6 bases). The CDR3 totals 17 residues. The V and J ends lost 6 bases and 1 base respectively, with 21 bases between them. The CDR3: CASSHTGTRRLNYGYTF. As DNA, the CDR3 is TGTGCCAGCAGCCACACAGGGACGCGGAGACTTAACTATGGCTACACCTTC.

Only one count was recorded for this clonotype. V and J are TRBV5-1 and TRBJ2-2; the match to TRBD1 covers 10 bases. J gave up 3 bases and V 4 bases, and 3 bases lay outside the gene matches. Germline loops: CDR1 SGHRS, CDR2 YFSETQ. This CDR3 has 15 amino acids. The CDR3 protein is CASSGGQGHTGELFF. Written as DNA, the CDR3 is TGCGCCAGCAGCGGGGGACAGGGGCACACCGGGGAGCTGTTTTTT.

This clonotype was observed a few times. The CDR3 sequence is CASSQASRDRVSPLHF. Written as DNA, the CDR3 is TGTGCCAGCAGCCAAGCCAGCCGGGACAGGGTTTCACCCCTCCACTTT. V is TRBV4-2 and J is TRBJ1-6; TRBD1 aligns across 9 bases. CDR1 and CDR2 (germline): LGHNA, YNFKEQ. V trimming: 1 base; J trimming: 9 bases; junction bases outside the gene matches: 7. This CDR3 contains 16 residues.

This clonotype was seen a handful of times. V usage is TRBV27 and J usage is TRBJ1-1, with D maybe TRBD1 (5 bases). The CDR3 contains 15 residues. V was cut by 6 bases and J by 4 bases, with 18 bases left in between. Germline loops: CDR1 MNHEY, CDR2 SMNVEV (reference sequence). Here the CDR3 DNA reads TGTGCCAGCAGAATTATGGGCCAGGGAGGCACTGAAGCTTTCTTT. This translates into CASRIMGQGGTEAFF.

This clonotype occurred many times. The chain joins TRBV4-1 to TRBJ2-3; unclear D gene. Trimming removed 0 bases from V and 6 bases from J, with 10 bases in between. Germline V gives CDR1 MGHRA, CDR2 YSYEKL. The CDR3 is 14 residues long. CDR3 DNA sequence: TGCGCCAGCAGCCAAGAAGGGCCCACCGATACGCAGTATTTT. Its protein product is CASSQEGPTDTQYF.

This clonotype was seen more than once but under ten times. The rearrangement links TRBV6-1 to TRBJ2-1, with a tentative D call TRBD2 (5 bases). Germline V gene lookup returns CDR1 MNHNS and CDR2 SASEGT. V was shortened by 5 bases and J by 7 bases, with 12 bases between the two germline ends. The CDR3 is 13 amino acids. CDR3: CASSLWTVNEQFF. The DNA of the CDR3 is TGTGCCAGCAGTCTATGGACTGTTAATGAGCAGTTCTTC.

This chain links TRBV5-1 with TRBJ2-2; D unresolved. V lost 1 base and J 2 bases, leaving 6 bases between the germline ends. CDR3 length: 14 residues. Germline CDR1 is SGHRS and CDR2 is YFSETQ. CDR3 residues: CASSLHGNTGELFF. Written as DNA, the CDR3 is TGCGCCAGCAGCTTGCATGGAAACACCGGGGAGCTGTTTTTT.

The chain employs TRBV6-5 and TRBJ2-1; 7 nucleotides align to TRBD2. Germline V gives CDR1 MNHEY, CDR2 SVGAGI. This CDR3 has 19 amino acids. Trimming at V came to 0 bases and at J to 4 bases, leaving 15 bases not matched to a gene. The CDR3 loop reads CASSYSSVKTSQMYNEQFF. The DNA for the CDR3 is TGTGCCAGCAGTTACTCTTCGGTTAAGACTAGCCAAATGTACAATGAGCAGTTCTTC.

The chain is built from TRBV24-1 and TRBJ2-7; 7 bases align to TRBD1. The CDR3 runs 12 residues. The V gene's germline CDR1 is KGHDR and CDR2 SFDVKD. V was pared by 10 bases and J by 3 bases, with 5 bases of the junction left unmatched. CDR3 in DNA: TGTGCCACAATGGGACAGAACTACGAGCAGTACGTC. Translation gives CATMGQNYEQYV.

The chain uses TRBV27 and TRBJ1-2; 8 bases are shared with TRBD1. The V gene end was trimmed by 8 bases and the J gene end by 8 bases; junction bases not matched to a gene: 4. The germline V gene has CDR1 MNHEY and CDR2 SMNVEV (reference sequence). The CDR3 contains 11 residues. CDR3 nucleotides: TGTGCCAGCGGCAGGGGGCAAGGCTACACCTTC. It specifies CASGRGQGYTF.

This clonotype was seen more than once but under ten times. The chain is built from TRBV12-3 or TRBV12-4 and TRBJ2-5; the D is unclear. The ends were cut back, 0 bases at V and 5 bases at J, with 7 bases in the middle. There are 13 residues in the CDR3. In nucleotides, the CDR3 is TGTGCCAGCAGTTTAGCAGCCGGGGAGACCCAGTACTTC. This encodes CASSLAAGETQYF.

The V call is TRBV12-5, the J call TRBJ2-3; D gene ambiguous. CDR1 LGHNT and CDR2 FRNRAP come from the germline V gene. This CDR3 is built from 12 residues. Trimming stripped 3 bases from V and 6 bases from J, with 7 bases between. CDR3 in DNA: TGTGCTAGTGGTTTTGCCGGGGATACGCAGTATTTT. This codes for CASGFAGDTQYF.

The rearrangement uses TRBV6-5 and TRBJ2-7, with D unresolved. Germline CDR1 MNHEY, CDR2 SVGAGI. The CDR3 loop spans 12 amino acids. Trimming shortened V by 3 bases and J by 6 bases, and 9 bases separated the two germline ends. CDR3 coding DNA: TGTGCCAGCAGTTATCCGGGCCGCGAGCAGTACTTC. This sequence encodes CASSYPGREQYF.

The J gene is TRBJ1-1, the V gene TRBV7-2; the D is unclear. Germline V lookup: CDR1 SGHTA, CDR2 FQGNSA. CDR3 length equals 16 residues. Trimming pared 2 bases from V and 6 bases from J, leaving 19 bases between. The CDR3 coding sequence is TGTGCCAGCAGCTTAAGTGCAGCCCCCGGATCCCCTGAAGCTTTCTTT. Amino acid sequence: CASSLSAAPGSPEAFF.

There are many counts of this clonotype. This rearrangement joins TRBV20-1 to TRBJ2-6; no definite D call. Germline CDR1 DFQATT, CDR2 SNEGSKA (reference sequence). Trimming cost V 0 bases and J 1 base, with 13 bases left between them. CDR3 size: 17 residues. CDR3 nucleotide sequence: TGCAGTGCTAGAGACCCCACGGTAGGATCTGGGGCCAACGTCCTGACTTTC. Its protein product is CSARDPTVGSGANVLTF.

The chain has TRBV7-2 and TRBJ2-7; 7 bases map to TRBD1. Germline V gives CDR1 SGHTA, CDR2 FQGNSA. After removal of 4 bases from V and 2 bases from J, the junction contained 2 bases not matched to a gene. This CDR3 has 13 amino acids. The CDR3 DNA reads as TGTGCCAGCAGCTGGGGACAGCCCTACGAGCAGTACGTC. Protein sequence: CASSWGQPYEQYV.

The chain carries TRBV20-1 and TRBJ2-5, with 7 nucleotides matching TRBD2. The J segment lost 3 bases and the V segment lost 1 base, leaving 5 bases of the junction unmatched. Germline values: CDR1 DFQATT, CDR2 SNEGSKA (reference sequence). The CDR3 totals 14 residues. The CDR3 nucleotides read TGCAGTGCTAGAGTCGGGGGGACGAAAGAGACCCAGTACTTC. This sequence encodes CSARVGGTKETQYF.

This clonotype has only a few counts. The chain employs TRBV3-1 and TRBJ2-5, with no clear D. V shed 0 bases and J shed 3 bases, with 8 bases lying between them. There are 14 residues in the CDR3. Germline CDR1 reads LGHDT; CDR2 reads YNNKEL (reference sequence). Here the CDR3 DNA reads TGTGCCAGCAGCCAAGATGGACGGGAAGAGACCCAGTACTTC. Its protein product is CASSQDGREETQYF.

The rearrangement uses TRBV28 and TRBJ1-1; D gene unclear. V lost 5 bases to trimming and J lost 1 base, with 11 bases between them. The CDR3 is made up of 14 amino acids. Germline V lookup: CDR1 MDHEN, CDR2 SYDVKM. The CDR3 DNA reads TGTGCCAGCAGTCCGATACAGAGGAACACTGAAGCTTTCTTT. Amino acids: CASSPIQRNTEAFF.

This sequence joins TRBV11-2 and TRBJ2-3; maybe TRBD1 (5 bases). Germline CDR1 is SGHAT and CDR2 is FQNNGV. V was trimmed by 0 bases and J by 1 base, leaving 17 bases between them. The CDR3 is 18 amino acids. The CDR3 spells CASSLESDRGRRTDTQYF. DNA of the CDR3: TGTGCCAGCAGCTTAGAGTCAGATAGGGGCCGGCGCACAGATACGCAGTATTTT.